Below, one TCR beta chain is given with its context. The record originates from a study of CD8 T cells in Susac syndrome. V was cut by 2 bases and J by 4 bases, with 15 bases left in between. This CDR3 comprises 15 residues. Germline V CDR1 and CDR2: DFQATT, SNEGSKA (reference sequence). Reverse transcription used 0.5 to 1 ug RNA and random hexamers. The method of amplification for TCR beta CDR3 was immunoSEQ multiplex PCR, covering 54 Vbeta and 13 Jbeta. MiXCR, applied by TCRdb to the immunoSEQ multiplex PCR reads, yields one record per CDR3 protein. The sample yields some 110,000 distinct CDR3 sequences, 85% to 95% seen once. Included as multiple sclerosis controls were treatment-naive patients who had stable or active relapsing-remitting disease. TEMRA cells were FACS-enriched, with CD8+ and CD4+ T cells isolated negatively.

The chain recombines TRBV20-1 with TRBJ2-1, with D hard to call. The specimen was CD4+ T cells from PBMCs. The receptor comes from a human donor with multiple sclerosis. CDR3 in amino acids: CSARQTPDFYNEQFF. For the CDR3, the DNA is TGCAGTGCTAGACAGACACCCGATTTTTACAATGAGCAGTTCTTC.